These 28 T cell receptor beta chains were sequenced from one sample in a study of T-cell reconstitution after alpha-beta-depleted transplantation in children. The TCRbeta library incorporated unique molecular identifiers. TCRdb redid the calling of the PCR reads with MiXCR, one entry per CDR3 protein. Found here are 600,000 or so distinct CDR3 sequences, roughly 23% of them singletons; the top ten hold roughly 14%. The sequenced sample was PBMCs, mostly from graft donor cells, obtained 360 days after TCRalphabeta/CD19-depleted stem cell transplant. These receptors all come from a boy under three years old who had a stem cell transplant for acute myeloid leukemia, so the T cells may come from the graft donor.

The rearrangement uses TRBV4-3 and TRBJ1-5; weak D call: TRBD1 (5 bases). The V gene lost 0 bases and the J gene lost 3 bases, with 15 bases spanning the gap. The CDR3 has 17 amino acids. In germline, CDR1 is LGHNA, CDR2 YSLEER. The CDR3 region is CASSQDLYAGNNQPQHF. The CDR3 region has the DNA TGCGCCAGCAGCCAAGATTTGTACGCAGGGAACAATCAGCCCCAGCATTTT.

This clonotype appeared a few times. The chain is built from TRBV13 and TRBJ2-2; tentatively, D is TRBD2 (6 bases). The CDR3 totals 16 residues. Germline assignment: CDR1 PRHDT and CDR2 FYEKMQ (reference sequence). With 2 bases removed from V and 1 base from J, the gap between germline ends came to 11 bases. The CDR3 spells CASSLQEGRNTGELFF. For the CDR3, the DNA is TGTGCCAGCAGCTTACAGGAGGGCCGGAACACCGGGGAGCTGTTTTTT.

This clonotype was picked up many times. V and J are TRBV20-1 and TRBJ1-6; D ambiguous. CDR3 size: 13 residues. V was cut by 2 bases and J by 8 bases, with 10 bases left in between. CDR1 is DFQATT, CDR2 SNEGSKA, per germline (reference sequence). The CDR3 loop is CSARTGADSPLHF. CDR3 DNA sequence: TGCAGTGCTAGAACTGGTGCGGATTCACCCCTCCACTTT.

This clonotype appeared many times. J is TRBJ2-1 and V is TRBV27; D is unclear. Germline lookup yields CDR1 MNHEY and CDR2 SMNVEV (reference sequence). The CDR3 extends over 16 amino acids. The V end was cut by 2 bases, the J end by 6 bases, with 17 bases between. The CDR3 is CASSLRPPRNPNEQFF. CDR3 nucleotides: TGTGCCAGCAGTTTAAGGCCTCCCAGAAACCCCAATGAGCAGTTCTTC.

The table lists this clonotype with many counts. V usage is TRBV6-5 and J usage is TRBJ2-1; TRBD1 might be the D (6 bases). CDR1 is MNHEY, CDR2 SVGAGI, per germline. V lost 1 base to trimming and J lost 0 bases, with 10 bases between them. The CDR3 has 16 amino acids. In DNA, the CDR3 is TGTGCCAGCAGTTACTGGGACACCAGCTCCTACAATGAGCAGTTCTTC. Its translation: CASSYWDTSSYNEQFF.

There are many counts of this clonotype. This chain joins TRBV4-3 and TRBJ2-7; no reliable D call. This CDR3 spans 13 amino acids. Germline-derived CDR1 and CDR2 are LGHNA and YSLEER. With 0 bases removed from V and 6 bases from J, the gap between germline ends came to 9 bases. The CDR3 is CASSQDRYSEQYF. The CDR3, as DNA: TGCGCCAGCAGCCAAGATAGGTACAGCGAGCAGTACTTC.

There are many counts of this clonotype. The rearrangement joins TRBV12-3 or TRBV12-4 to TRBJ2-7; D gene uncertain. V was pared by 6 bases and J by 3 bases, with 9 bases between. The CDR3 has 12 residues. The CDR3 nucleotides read TGTGCCAGCAGCTTCTCGAACTACGAGCAGTACTTC. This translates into CASSFSNYEQYF.

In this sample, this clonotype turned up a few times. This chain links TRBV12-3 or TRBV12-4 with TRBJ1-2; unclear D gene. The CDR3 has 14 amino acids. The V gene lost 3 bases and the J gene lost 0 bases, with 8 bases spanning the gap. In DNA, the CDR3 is TGTGCCAGCAGTTTCAACCGGGCTAACTATGGCTACACCTTC. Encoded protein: CASSFNRANYGYTF.

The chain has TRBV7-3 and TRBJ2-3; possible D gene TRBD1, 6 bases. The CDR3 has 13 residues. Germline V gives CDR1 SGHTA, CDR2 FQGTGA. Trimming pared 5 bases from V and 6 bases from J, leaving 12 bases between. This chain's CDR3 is CASSLQGLDTQYF. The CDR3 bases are TGTGCCAGCAGCCTACAGGGTTTGGATACGCAGTATTTT.

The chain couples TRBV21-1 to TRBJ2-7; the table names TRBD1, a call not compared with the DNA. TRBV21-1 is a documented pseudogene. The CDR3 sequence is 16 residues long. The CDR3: CASSKLNRDTLYEQYV. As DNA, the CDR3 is TGTGCCAGCAGCAAACTAAACCGGGACACGCTATACGAGCAGTACGTC.

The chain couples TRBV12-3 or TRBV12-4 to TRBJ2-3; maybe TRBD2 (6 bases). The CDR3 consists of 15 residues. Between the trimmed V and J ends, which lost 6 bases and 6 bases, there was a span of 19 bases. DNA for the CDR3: TGTGCCAGCAGCCCCCCGCGGGACCCGGTTGATACGCAGTATTTT. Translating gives CASSPPRDPVDTQYF.

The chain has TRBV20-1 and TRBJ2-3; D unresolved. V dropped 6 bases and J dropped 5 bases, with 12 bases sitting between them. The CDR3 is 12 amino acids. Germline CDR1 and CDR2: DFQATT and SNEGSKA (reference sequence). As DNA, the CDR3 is TGCAGTGCCAGTGGAGAACTAGATACGCAGTATTTT. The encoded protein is CSASGELDTQYF.

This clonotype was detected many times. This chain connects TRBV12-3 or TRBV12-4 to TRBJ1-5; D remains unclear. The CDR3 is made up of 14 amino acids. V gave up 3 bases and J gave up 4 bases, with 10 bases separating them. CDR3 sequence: CASSFRQANQPQHF. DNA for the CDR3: TGTGCCAGCAGTTTCCGCCAGGCAAATCAGCCCCAGCATTTT.

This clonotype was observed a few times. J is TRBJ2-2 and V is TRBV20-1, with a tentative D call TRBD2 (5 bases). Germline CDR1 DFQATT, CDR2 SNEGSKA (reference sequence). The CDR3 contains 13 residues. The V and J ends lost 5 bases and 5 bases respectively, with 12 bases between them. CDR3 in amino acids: CSAPTPGTGELFF. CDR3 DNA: TGCAGTGCTCCAACACCGGGGACCGGGGAGCTGTTTTTT.

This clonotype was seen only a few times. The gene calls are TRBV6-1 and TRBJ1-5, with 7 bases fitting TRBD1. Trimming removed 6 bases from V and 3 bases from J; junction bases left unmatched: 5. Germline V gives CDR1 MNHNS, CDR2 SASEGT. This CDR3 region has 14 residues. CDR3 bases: TGTGCCAGCAGGAACGGACAGGTCAATCAGCCCCAGCATTTT. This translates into CASRNGQVNQPQHF.

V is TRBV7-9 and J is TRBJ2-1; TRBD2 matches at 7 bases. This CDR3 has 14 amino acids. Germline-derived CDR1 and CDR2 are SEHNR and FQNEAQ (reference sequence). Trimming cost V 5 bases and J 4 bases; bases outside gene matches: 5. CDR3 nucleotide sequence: TGTGCCAGCAGCCCAGCGGGACTTTACAATGAGCAGTTCTTC. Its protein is CASSPAGLYNEQFF.

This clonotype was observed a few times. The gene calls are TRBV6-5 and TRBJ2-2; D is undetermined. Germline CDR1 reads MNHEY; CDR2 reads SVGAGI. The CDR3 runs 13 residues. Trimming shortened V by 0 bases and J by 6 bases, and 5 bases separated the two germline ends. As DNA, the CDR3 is TGTGCCAGCAGTTACTCGTTCGCCGGGGAGCTGTTTTTT. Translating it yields CASSYSFAGELFF.

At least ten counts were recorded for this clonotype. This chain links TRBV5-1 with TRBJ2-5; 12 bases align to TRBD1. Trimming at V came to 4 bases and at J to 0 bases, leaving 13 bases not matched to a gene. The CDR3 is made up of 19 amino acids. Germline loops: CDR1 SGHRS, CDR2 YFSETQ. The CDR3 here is CASSNIGGQGASYQETQYF. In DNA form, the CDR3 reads TGCGCCAGCAGCAATATCGGGGGACAGGGGGCTTCGTACCAAGAGACCCAGTACTTC.

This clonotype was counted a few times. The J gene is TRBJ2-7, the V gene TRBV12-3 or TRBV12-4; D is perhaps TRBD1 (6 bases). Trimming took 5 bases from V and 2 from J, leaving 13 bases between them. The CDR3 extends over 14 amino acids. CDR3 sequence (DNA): TGTGCCAGCAGTAGGACCCCAGGGGCCTACGAGCAGTACTTC. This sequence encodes CASSRTPGAYEQYF.

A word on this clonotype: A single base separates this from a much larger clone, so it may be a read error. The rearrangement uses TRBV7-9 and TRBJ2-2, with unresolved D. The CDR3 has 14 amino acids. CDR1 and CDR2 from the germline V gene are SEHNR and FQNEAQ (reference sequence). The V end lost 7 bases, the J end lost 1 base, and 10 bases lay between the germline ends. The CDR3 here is CASTTDWNTGELFF. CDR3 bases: TGTGCCAGCACCACCGACTGGAACACCGGGGAGCTGTTTTTT.

Written as DNA, the CDR3 is TGCAGTGCCAACGAGGCTAGCCGGAGCTCCTACAATGAGCAGTTCTTC. It yields the protein CSANEASRSSYNEQFF. V gene TRBV20-1 combines with J gene TRBJ2-1, with TRBD2 as a possible D gene (5 bases). V was pared by 6 bases and J by 0 bases, with 18 bases between. Germline loops: CDR1 DFQATT, CDR2 SNEGSKA (reference sequence). This CDR3 contains 16 residues.

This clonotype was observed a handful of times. The CDR3 bases are TGCAGTGCTAGAGAGGGATACAGCCCTAATGAGCAGTTCTTC. Protein product: CSAREGYSPNEQFF. The rearrangement joins TRBV20-1 to TRBJ2-1; D call uncertain. The V end was cut by 0 bases, the J end by 7 bases, with 13 bases between. The germline gives CDR1 DFQATT, CDR2 SNEGSKA (reference sequence). This CDR3 comprises 14 residues.

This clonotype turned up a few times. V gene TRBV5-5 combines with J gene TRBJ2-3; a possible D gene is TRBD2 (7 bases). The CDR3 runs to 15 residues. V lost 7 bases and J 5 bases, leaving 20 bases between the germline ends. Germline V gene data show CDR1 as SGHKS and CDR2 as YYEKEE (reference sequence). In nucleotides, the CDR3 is TGTGCCAGCGCCGATTCGCGGGGGCGAGGAGATACGCAGTATTTT. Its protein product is CASADSRGRGDTQYF. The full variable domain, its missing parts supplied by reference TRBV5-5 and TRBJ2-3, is DAGVTQSPTHLIKTRGQQVTLRCSPISGHKSVSWYQQVLGQGPQFIFQYYEKEERGRGNFPDRFSARQFPNYSSELNVNALLLGDSALYLCASADSRGRGDTQYFGPGTRLTVL.

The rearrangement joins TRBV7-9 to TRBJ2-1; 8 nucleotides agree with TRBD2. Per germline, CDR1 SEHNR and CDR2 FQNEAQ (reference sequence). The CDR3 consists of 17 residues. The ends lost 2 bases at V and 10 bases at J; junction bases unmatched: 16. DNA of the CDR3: TGTGCCAGCAGCTTAACGGGGGGGCGGGGACGTTACCAAGAGCAGTTCTTC. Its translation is CASSLTGGRGRYQEQFF.

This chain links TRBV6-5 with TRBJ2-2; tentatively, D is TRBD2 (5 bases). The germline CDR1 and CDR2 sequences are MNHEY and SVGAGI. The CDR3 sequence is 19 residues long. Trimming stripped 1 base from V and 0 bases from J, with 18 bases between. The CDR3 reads CASSYFGPSEAPNTGELFF. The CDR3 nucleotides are TGTGCCAGCAGTTACTTTGGACCATCGGAGGCTCCGAACACCGGGGAGCTGTTTTTT.

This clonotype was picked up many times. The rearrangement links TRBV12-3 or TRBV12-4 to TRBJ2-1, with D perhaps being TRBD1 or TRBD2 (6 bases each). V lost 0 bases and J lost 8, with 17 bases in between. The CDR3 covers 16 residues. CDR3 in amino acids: CASSLAEGEVGDEQFF. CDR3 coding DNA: TGTGCCAGCAGTTTAGCGGAGGGGGAGGTGGGAGATGAGCAGTTCTTC.

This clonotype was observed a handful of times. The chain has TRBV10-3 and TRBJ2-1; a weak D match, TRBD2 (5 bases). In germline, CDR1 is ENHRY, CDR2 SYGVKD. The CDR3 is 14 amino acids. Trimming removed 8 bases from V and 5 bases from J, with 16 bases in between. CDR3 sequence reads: CAIRTTAGDNEQFF. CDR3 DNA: TGTGCCATCCGAACAACGGCCGGGGACAATGAGCAGTTCTTC.

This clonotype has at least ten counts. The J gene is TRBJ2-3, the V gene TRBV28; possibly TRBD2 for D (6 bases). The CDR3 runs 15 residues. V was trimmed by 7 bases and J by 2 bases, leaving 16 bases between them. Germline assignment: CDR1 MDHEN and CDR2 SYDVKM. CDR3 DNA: TGTGCCAGCACCCCCTTCCGGGGGAACACAGATACGCAGTATTTT. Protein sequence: CASTPFRGNTDTQYF.